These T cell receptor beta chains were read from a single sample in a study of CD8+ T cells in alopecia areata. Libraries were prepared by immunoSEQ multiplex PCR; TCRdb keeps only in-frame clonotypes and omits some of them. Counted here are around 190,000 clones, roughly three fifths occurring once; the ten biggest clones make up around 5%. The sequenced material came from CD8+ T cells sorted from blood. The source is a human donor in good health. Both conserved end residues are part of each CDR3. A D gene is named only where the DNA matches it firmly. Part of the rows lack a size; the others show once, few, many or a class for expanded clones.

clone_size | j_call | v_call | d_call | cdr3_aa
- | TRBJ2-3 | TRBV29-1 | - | CSVELPPSTDTQYF
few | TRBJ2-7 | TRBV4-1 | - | CASSQVDVSGTSSYEQYF
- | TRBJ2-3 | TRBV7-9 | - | CASSSSGLTDTQYF
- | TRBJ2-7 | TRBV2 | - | CASSGVTSGEQYF
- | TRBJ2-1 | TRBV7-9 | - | CASSLGTEGDNEQFF
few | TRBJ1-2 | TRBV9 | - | CASSATNYGYTF
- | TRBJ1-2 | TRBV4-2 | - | CASSPGGTTYGYTF
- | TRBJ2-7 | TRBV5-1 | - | CASSLALGQSYEQYF
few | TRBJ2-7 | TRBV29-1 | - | CSVWTPSYEQYF
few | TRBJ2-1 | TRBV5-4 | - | CASSRRVNDNEQFF
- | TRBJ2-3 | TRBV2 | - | CASSPPQTGTDTQYF
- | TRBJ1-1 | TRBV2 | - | CASSDPGTTNTEAFF
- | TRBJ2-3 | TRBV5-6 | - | CASSFGSTDTQYF
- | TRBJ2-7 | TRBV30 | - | CAWSALGYEQYF
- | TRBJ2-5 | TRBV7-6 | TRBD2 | CASSPSTGGETQYF
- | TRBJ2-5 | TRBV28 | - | CASSPLWGHQETQYF
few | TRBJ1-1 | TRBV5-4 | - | CASSLRDTEAFF
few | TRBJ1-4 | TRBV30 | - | CAWSVANEKLFF
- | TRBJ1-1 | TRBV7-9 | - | CASSFRTDPEAFF
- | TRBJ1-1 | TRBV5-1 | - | CASSLVEYMNTEAFF
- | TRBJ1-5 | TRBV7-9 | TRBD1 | CASSPGTGDNQPQHF
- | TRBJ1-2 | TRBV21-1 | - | CASSKNCEGPRGYTF
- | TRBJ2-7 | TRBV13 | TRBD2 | CASSGPAGVTYSYEQYF
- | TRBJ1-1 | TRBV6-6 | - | CATTSSLSTEAFF
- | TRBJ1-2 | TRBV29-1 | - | CSVEAGFPNYGYTF
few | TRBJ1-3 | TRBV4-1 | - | CASSQVAGKSGNTIYF
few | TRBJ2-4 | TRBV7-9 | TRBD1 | CASSQETGFAKNIQYF
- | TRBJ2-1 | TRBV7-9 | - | CASSLALRVQEIEQFF
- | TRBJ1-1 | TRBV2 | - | CASSEALSGGPNTEAFF
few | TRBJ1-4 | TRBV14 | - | CASSQDYEGIHEKLFF